This T cell receptor beta chain was sequenced during a study of shared clonotypes between healthy human individuals. Unsorted PBMC DNA went through sequencing on ten immunoSEQ deep assay plates. Original data processing: Filtering was not the same, since immunoSEQ gave junction-only sequences without quality scores. Profiling relied on immunoSEQ multiplex PCR, and the TCRdb table lists in-frame clones only, not all of them. Clonal size and the V and J genes are those of that table, whereas D and trimming came from the DNA. Found here are 400,000 to 500,000 clones, 76% of them singletons; the top ten hold 13%. Between the trimmed V and J ends, which lost 6 bases and 9 bases, there was a span of 12 bases. The CDR3 contains 11 residues. CDR1 is DFQATT, CDR2 SNEGSKA, per germline (reference sequence).

Sequenced: PBMCs. This sequence joins TRBV20-1 and TRBJ2-1, with D possibly TRBD2 on 6 matching bases. The receptor comes from a woman aged 40 to 50 in good health. Some clones in this sample may be carry-over from other donors' samples. The CDR3 region is CSARLVLEQFF. DNA for the CDR3: TGCAGTGCAAGACTAGTTCTTGAGCAGTTCTTC.